This TCR beta chain was profiled in a study of HIV-infected patients and healthy controls. Reverse transcription used 500 to 550 ng RNA and constant-region primers for alpha and beta. Separate chain-specific third strand synthesis with multiplexing indices produced the alpha and beta libraries. TCRdb re-called the 5' RACE reads through MiXCR, storing one row per CDR3 protein. The table includes 7,500 to 9,500 distinct CDR3 sequences, around 8.2% detected once. At least ten counts were recorded for this clonotype. What it binds is not known. All unsorted peripheral T cells were captured because whole blood was used without fractionation. Overall study results and limits: Only sixteen HIV-infected individuals were processed, a major limit on how widely findings apply.

Germline V gives CDR1 MNHEY, CDR2 SMNVEV (reference sequence). V trimming: 5 bases; J trimming: 2 bases; junction bases outside the gene matches: 9. This CDR3 has 17 residues. The chain recombines TRBV27 with TRBJ2-1, with TRBD2 matching 10 bases. Sequencing was performed on blood, taken before antiretroviral therapy. The sequence derives from an adult with HIV infection. The donor label of this sample is uncertain. CDR3 DNA: TGTGCCAGCAGTGCCCGGACTAGCGGTACCCCCTACAATGAGCAGTTCTTC. It translates to CASSARTSGTPYNEQFF.